This T cell receptor (beta chain) was recovered during a study of blood T cell repertoires in COVID-19. Study-level information: Researchers got acute and convalescent COVID-19 samples from the United States, Italy and Spain.

In the original workflow: Reference gene primer amplification gave nucleated cell count estimates. TCRdb keeps only in-frame clones here, not all; method: immunoSEQ multiplex PCR. V and J calls and clone size are given by that table; D and trimming were obtained from the DNA. The table records about 67,000 clones, 85% to 90% of them present only once. Germline CDR1 reads LGHDT; CDR2 reads YNNKEL (reference sequence). The CDR3 spans 11 residues. Trimming took off 8 bases at V and 5 bases at J, with 9 bases between the two ends. The chain employs TRBV3-1 (or the pseudogene TRBV3-2) and TRBJ1-1; D uncertain. The sequencing sample was made of peripheral blood. The sequence was collected from an older woman with acute or convalescent COVID-19. The CDR3 region is CASVGRTEAFF. CDR3 DNA: TGTGCCAGCGTTGGGAGGACTGAAGCTTTCTTT.